This TCR beta chain is drawn from a study of T-cell memory formation after mild COVID-19 (dated by TCRdb to the early 2020s). In terms of the full investigation: TCR sequence clusters from the two donors were largely donor specific. T-cell clones expanding and contracting after mild COVID-19 in a couple of donors were tracked by longitudinal TCRalpha and TCRbeta repertoire sequencing. Two young, previously healthy adult volunteers made up the cohort, one male and one female. What the research found in general, with its limitations: SARS-CoV-2 specificity of the second-wave clones peaking on day 37 was not confirmed. From day 15 to 85, contracting clones showed balanced CD4/CD8 phenotypes, whereas a second wave of clones that expanded from day 15 to 37 leaned towards CD4+. Some responding clones were detected in pre-infection memory, suggesting pre-existing cross-reactive memory T cells joined the SARS-CoV-2 response. Only two mild cases were covered by the study, and larger cohorts that include severe cases with pre-infection samples were considered necessary. Contracting CD4+ clones were found mainly in CM and EM memory subsets, while CD8+ clones were enriched in EMRA.

Relative to germline, V is missing 8 bases and J is missing 3 bases, with 15 bases of the junction outside any gene match. Its CDR3 holds 15 amino acids, cysteine through phenylalanine. Just CDR3 DNA is preserved here, 45 bases in frame from base 1. The germline V gene provides CDR1 SQVTM and CDR2 ANQGSEA. This clonotype was counted only a few times. Its target antigen remains unknown. Base qualities are missing; no much larger clone stands one base away. Ficoll-Paque density gradient centrifugation was the method used to isolate PBMCs. Reads for this sample came from an Illumina NovaSeq 6000. TCRalpha and TCRbeta cDNA libraries were constructed by 5'RACE with constant-segment primers, with sample barcodes and unique molecular identifiers being introduced. Trizol reagent was used to extract RNA from every sample. Library amplification was performed in two PCR steps, and a second sample barcode and Illumina TruSeq adapters were introduced in the second step. The libraries were sequenced on an Illumina NovaSeq using 2 x 150 bp paired-end reads. The study's own analysis went as follows. Demultiplexing of reads and collapsing into UMI-guided consensus sequences were performed with migec v1.2.7. Using mixcr v2.1.11, UMI consensuses were aligned to TRA and TRB V and J templates and then assembled into clonotypes. Clonotypes were classified as expanded or contracted when called significant by both edgeR and NoisET, with noise models trained on biological replicates. For edgeR calls, the thresholds were a false discovery rate-adjusted p below 0.01 and a log2 fold-change of 1. As an exploratory analysis of dynamics, max-normalized trajectories of the 1000 most abundant clonotypes were examined by PCA with hierarchical clustering. Separately sequenced CD4+ and CD8+ repertoires were used to assign a CD4 or CD8 phenotype to each responding clone. The public reads were reprocessed in TCRdb via fastp at Q25 and MiXCR, keeping in-frame beta chains. Here each entry gathers all rows of one CDR3 protein and keeps the most common genes and DNA. It is TCRdb's table, rather than the study itself, that gives the V and J calls and clone size. Present in this sample are approximately 230,000 distinct CDR3 sequences, about 17% of which were seen just once. Clones ranked in the top ten supply approximately 3.4% of the sample.

This chain is built from TRBV29-1 and TRBJ1-1; TRBD1 agrees with 7 junctional bases. The TCR was taken from a man between 18 and 29 years old who had mild COVID-19 (a few samples of this study predate the infection). The sample titles of this study are shuffled in the database, so cell type and time point are left out; the donor was told from shared clones. The sequenced sample was PBMCs or a T cell subset sorted from them (not recorded which). The CDR3 loop reads CSTRQGTLGDTEAFF. The nucleotide sequence reads as follows: TGCAGCACCAGACAGGGCACCCTAGGGGACACTGAAGCTTTCTTT. Full variable domain (CDR3 extended with the reference TRBV29-1 and TRBJ1-1 proteins): SAVISQKPSRDICQRGTSLTIQCQVDSQVTMMFWYRQQPGQSLTLIATANQGSEATYESGFVIDKFPISRPNLTFSTLTVSNMSPEDSSIYLCSTRQGTLGDTEAFFGQGTRLTVV.